The 31 T cell receptor beta chains presented below share a single source sample, sequenced in a study of CD8+ T cells in alopecia areata. Pooled cells of cutaneous lymph node origin were sorted on CD4, CD8alpha, NKG2D, NKG2ACE and other markers. RNA was extracted and reverse transcribed into cDNA as the sequencing template. Method: immunoSEQ multiplex PCR; TCRdb's copy keeps in-frame clones and lacks some. This repertoire holds about 300,000 clones, and none appear only once. Source material: CD4+ T cells sorted from a lymph node. These receptors were taken from a C3H/HeJ mouse with alopecia areata. The strain's MHC: H2-k.

This clone came up a few times. The listed genes are named as in mouse. Read data end 4 residues before the CDR3 end; the end is taken from the germline J gene. In the same sample, other DNA sequences code for this CDR3. V usage is TRBV12-1 and J usage is TRBJ1-2; D is ambiguous. V dropped 2 bases and J dropped 0 bases, with 6 bases sitting between them. CDR3 size: 13 residues. Germline V gives CDR1 SGHSN, CDR2 HYEKVE. The part of the CDR3 DNA that was read is TGTGCCAGCTCTCAAACACCAAACTCC. Encoded protein: CASSQTPNS. From start to end, the CDR3 is CASSQTPNSDYTF.

This clone has just a few counts. The germline and genes are mouse ones. With the read ending 4 residues before the CDR3 end, the germline J gene is used to fill in that end. The chain employs TRBV13-1 and TRBJ1-1; 8 nucleotides line up with TRBD1. V lost 2 bases, J lost 4 bases, and 4 bases stayed unmatched. Germline lookup yields CDR1 NSHNY and CDR2 SYGAGN. This CDR3 has 14 amino acids. The CDR3 bases that were read are TGTGCCAGCAGTGAATACAGGGGGGGCACA. Amino acid sequence: CASSEYRGGT. The CDR3 in its entirety is CASSEYRGGTEVFF.

Concerning this clone itself: The gene names here belong to mouse. With the read ending 4 residues before the CDR3 end, the germline J gene is used to fill in that end. Other DNA sequences in the sample encode the same CDR3. The genes are TRBV19 and TRBJ2-1, with 11 bases matching TRBD2. CDR3 length equals 15 residues. The germline CDR1 and CDR2 sequences are FNHDT and SITEND (reference sequence). The J segment lost 1 base and the V segment lost 6 bases, leaving 3 bases of the junction unmatched. Incomplete CDR3 DNA: TGTGCCAGCATCCGGACTGGGGGGAACTATGCT. This sequence encodes CASIRTGGNYA. The CDR3 as a whole reads CASIRTGGNYAEQFF.

On this clone itself: Gene names and germline refer to mouse. The CDR3 end is not reached by the read, which stops 4 residues before it; the germline J gene fills it in. V gene TRBV1 combines with J gene TRBJ1-1; 7 positions match TRBD1. The V gene's germline CDR1 is NSQYPW and CDR2 LRSPGD (reference sequence). This CDR3 has 15 amino acids. The CDR3 sequence: CTCSADRRGLTEVFF. Partial CDR3 DNA: TGCACCTGCAGTGCAGATCGGAGGGGGCTTACA.

About this clone: Gene names and germline match the mouse. Read coverage stops 4 residues before the CDR3 terminus; the germline J gene supplies the remainder. The gene calls are TRBV19 and TRBJ1-1, with D uncertain. V dropped 5 bases and J dropped 0 bases, with 8 bases sitting between them. The CDR3 is made up of 13 amino acids. The V gene's germline CDR1 is FNHDT and CDR2 SITEND (reference sequence). The CDR3 here is CASRETANTEVFF. CDR3 DNA, as far as it was read: TGTGCCAGCAGGGAAACAGCAAACACA.

Points on this clone: Gene names and germline refer to mouse. In the same sample, other DNA sequences code for this CDR3. The chain's CDR3 is CASSPTGLNTGQLYF. The DNA read from the CDR3 is TGTGCCAGCAGTCCAACAGGGTTGAACACCGGG. The J gene is TRBJ2-2, the V gene TRBV19; D may be TRBD1 (6 bases). The read falls 4 residues short of the CDR3 end, and the missing part is taken from the germline J gene. In germline, CDR1 is FNHDT, CDR2 SITEND (reference sequence). V was shortened by 4 bases and J by 2 bases, with 12 bases between the two germline ends. The CDR3 has 15 amino acids.

This clone was seen only a few times. These gene names are mouse names. The missing CDR3 end, 4 residues past where the read stops, is filled in from the germline J gene. This chain uses TRBV14 with TRBJ2-1; 7 nucleotides agree with TRBD1. Germline values: CDR1 SGHDT, CDR2 FRDEAV. The CDR3 length is 14 residues. Germline trimming cut 3 bases from V and 4 bases from J; bases unmatched to any gene: 4. The sequenced CDR3 bases are TGTGCCAGCAGTTCGACAGGGAGGTATGCT. This gives the protein CASSSTGRYA. The CDR3, in full, reads CASSSTGRYAEQFF. Supplemented by reference TRBV14 and TRBJ2-1, the full variable domain reads EAGVTQSPRYAVLQEGQAVSFWCDPISGHDTLYWYQQPRDQGPQLLVYFRDEAVIDNSQLPSDRFSAVRPKGTNSTLKIQSAKQGDTATYLCASSSTGRYAEQFFGPGTRLTVL.

This clone showed up just a few times. Gene names denote mouse genes. The read terminates 4 residues before the CDR3 end, so the remaining end is supplied by the germline J gene. The rearrangement joins TRBV1 to TRBJ2-4; 8 nucleotides align to TRBD1. The CDR3 is 15 residues long. V trimming: 3 bases; J trimming: 2 bases; junction bases outside the gene matches: 4. The V gene's germline CDR1 is NSQYPW and CDR2 LRSPGD (reference sequence). This CDR3 reads CTCSASRGLQNTLYF. Incomplete CDR3 DNA: TGCACCTGCAGTGCTTCCAGGGGGCTTCAAAAC.

In the case of this clone: Any gene name here is a mouse gene name. The chain's CDR3 is CASRPGTGGAETLYF. The DNA read from the CDR3 is TGTGCCAGCAGGCCCGGGACTGGGGGTGCAGAA. The chain combines TRBV13-3 with TRBJ2-3, with 10 bases that match TRBD2. The CDR3 is cut off 4 residues early in the read; its end comes from the germline J gene. CDR1 and CDR2 from the germline V gene are NNHDY and SYVADS. CDR3 length: 15 amino acids. V dropped 5 bases and J dropped 1; count of bases not matched to a gene: 4.

There are a few counts of this clone. This may be a read error: a much more frequent sequence differs by one nucleotide. These gene names are mouse names. CDR3 sequence: CASRRDNYEQYF. The part of the CDR3 DNA that was read is TGTGCCAGCAGGCGGGACAACTAT. The chain carries TRBV13-3 and TRBJ2-7; possible D gene TRBD1, 6 bases. The CDR3 end falls 4 residues outside the read, so it is completed with the germline J gene. Germline values: CDR1 NNHDY, CDR2 SYVADS. The CDR3 contains 12 residues. Trimming stripped 5 bases from V and 3 bases from J, with 9 bases between.

To note about this clone: The gene names given are mouse names. The read finishes 4 residues shy of the CDR3 end, and the germline J gene is used to complete it. J is TRBJ1-2 and V is TRBV19; 9 bases map to TRBD1. The germline V gene has CDR1 FNHDT and CDR2 SITEND (reference sequence). With V trimmed by 6 bases and J by 3 bases, 6 bases remained unmatched. The CDR3 is 14 amino acids. The sequenced part of the CDR3 DNA is TGTGCCAGCACCACAGGGGGCGAAGACTCC. Translated: CASTTGGEDS. In full, the CDR3 is CASTTGGEDSDYTF.

About this clone itself: Gene names denote mouse genes. The observed sequence ends 4 residues before the CDR3 terminus, with the missing tail filled in from the germline J gene. This chain joins TRBV13-1 and TRBJ2-5, with 12 bases fitting TRBD2. The CDR3 totals 16 residues. Germline V gene sequence: CDR1 NSHNY, CDR2 SYGAGN. The CDR3 protein is CASSDGLGGREDTQYF. CDR3 DNA, as far as it was read: TGTGCCAGCAGTGATGGACTGGGGGGGCGAGAGGAC.

A few counts support this clone. Here the gene names and germline are mouse. The read finishes 4 residues shy of the CDR3 end, and the germline J gene is used to complete it. The chain recombines TRBV5 with TRBJ1-2; 9 nucleotides align to TRBD1. This CDR3 region has 14 residues. V was clipped by 4 bases and J by 3 bases; unmatched bases: 3. Germline CDR1 reads LGHNA; CDR2 reads YNLKQL (reference sequence). CDR3 sequence: CASSLGQGHSDYTF. Partial CDR3 DNA: TGTGCCAGCAGCCTGGGACAGGGCCACTCC.

This clone was seen a handful of times. Genes and germline come from the mouse. The read is 3 residues too short to cover the CDR3 end, so that end is filled in from the germline J gene. The sample holds other DNA sequences that translate to the same CDR3. The gene calls are TRBV5 and TRBJ1-6, with 8 bases matching TRBD1. TRBJ1-6 is an open reading frame, and its role is uncertain. CDR3 length: 16 residues. Germline V lookup: CDR1 LGHNA, CDR2 YNLKQL (reference sequence). V trimming: 0 bases; J trimming: 7 bases; junction bases outside the gene matches: 5. The DNA read from the CDR3 is TGTGCCAGCAGCCAAGAAGGACAGGGAGGCAATTCGCCC. Translated, it gives CASSQEGQGGNSP. The full CDR3 reads CASSQEGQGGNSPLYF.

A note on this clone: Gene names are the mouse ones. The CDR3 sequence is CASSQAAGVDYTF. The covered CDR3 bases are TGTGCCAGCAGCCAAGCGGCAGGGGTC. The chain carries TRBV5 and TRBJ1-2; TRBD1 might be the D (6 bases). The read finishes 4 residues shy of the CDR3 end, and the germline J gene is used to complete it. This CDR3 has 13 amino acids. Per germline, CDR1 LGHNA and CDR2 YNLKQL (reference sequence).

Worth noting for this clone: Here the gene names and germline are mouse. The read halts 4 residues ahead of the CDR3 end, with the missing end drawn from the germline J gene. The chain carries TRBV3 and TRBJ2-5; 12 bases align to TRBD2. The germline V gene encodes CDR1 SNHLY and CDR2 FYNGKV (reference sequence). Germline trimming cut 5 bases from V and 1 base from J; bases unmatched to any gene: 4. This CDR3 comprises 16 residues. CDR3 bases read: TGTGCCAGCAGCCTCCGGGACTGGGGGGACCAAGAC. Protein product: CASSLRDWGDQD. The entire CDR3 protein is CASSLRDWGDQDTQYF.

This clone was counted only a few times. Mouse names are used for the genes. The read ends 4 residues before the CDR3 terminus; that terminus is restored from the germline J gene. In the same sample, other DNA sequences code for this CDR3. The rearrangement joins TRBV31 to TRBJ2-5; no reliable D call. Between the trimmed V and J ends, which lost 0 bases and 2 bases, there was a span of 9 bases. CDR1 and CDR2 (germline): GKSSPN, SITVG. CDR3 size: 14 residues. The CDR3 DNA, read in part, is TGTGCCTGGAGTCTAGGAGGGTCCCAAGAC. It is translated as CAWSLGGSQD. The entire CDR3 is CAWSLGGSQDTQYF.

This clone was counted between two and nine times. Mouse names are used for the genes. The CDR3 goes on 4 residues after the read ends, and that part is filled in from the germline J gene. This specimen includes other DNA sequences encoding the same CDR3. The chain is built from TRBV13-2 and TRBJ2-5; 8 positions match TRBD1. Germline CDR1 is NNHNN and CDR2 is SYGAGS (reference sequence). The CDR3 loop spans 13 amino acids. The CDR3 bases that were read are TGTGCCAGCGGTGATGCAGGGGGCGAC. Translated: CASGDAGGD. The full CDR3 is CASGDAGGDTQYF.

This clone was found many times. The gene symbols are mouse symbols. The read is 4 residues too short to cover the CDR3 end, so that end is filled in from the germline J gene. The chain is built from TRBV1 and TRBJ2-5; 7 bases agree with TRBD1. The CDR3 is made up of 14 amino acids. In germline, CDR1 is NSQYPW, CDR2 LRSPGD (reference sequence). CDR3 bases read: TGCACCTGCAGTGCCCCGACAGGGCGGGAC. Residues: CTCSAPTGRD. The full CDR3 sequence reads CTCSAPTGRDTQYF. Full variable domain (remainder filled in from reference TRBV1 and TRBJ2-5): VTLLEQNPRWRLVPRGQAVNLRCILKNSQYPWMSWYQQDLQKQLQWLFTLRSPGDKEVKSLPGADYLATRVTDTELRLQVANMSQGRTLYCTCSAPTGRDTQYFGPGTRLLVL.

As regards this clone: Gene names and germline match the mouse. The read finishes 4 residues shy of the CDR3 end, and the germline J gene is used to complete it. This sequence joins TRBV5 and TRBJ2-5, with a possible D match to TRBD1 (6 bases). Germline V gene data show CDR1 as LGHNA and CDR2 as YNLKQL (reference sequence). The V and J ends lost 2 bases and 2 bases respectively, with 14 bases between them. The CDR3 length is 16 residues. CDR3: CASSQIPGQIQDTQYF. CDR3 DNA (partial): TGTGCCAGCAGCCAAATCCCGGGACAAATCCAAGAC.

For this clone: The genes and germline here are from mouse. The read gets to within 4 residues of the CDR3 end, and the germline J gene fills in the rest. The same CDR3 is also encoded by other DNA sequences in this sample. The chain has TRBV5 and TRBJ1-1, with D tentatively TRBD1 (5 bases). CDR1 and CDR2 (germline): LGHNA, YNLKQL (reference sequence). The V end lost 1 base, the J end lost 1 base, and 7 bases lay between the germline ends. The CDR3 consists of 14 residues. CDR3 loop: CASSQGQGNTEVFF. CDR3 DNA (partial): TGTGCCAGCAGCCAAGGGCAGGGGAACACA.

This clone was found a few times. Mouse names are used for the genes. The missing CDR3 end, 4 residues past where the read stops, is filled in from the germline J gene. The chain combines TRBV21 with TRBJ2-4; a weak D match, TRBD1 (5 bases). TRBV21 belongs to the ORF category, with a function that is uncertain. CDR3 length: 13 amino acids. Trimming shortened V by 6 bases and J by 2 bases, and 9 bases separated the two germline ends. Partial CDR3 DNA: TGTGCTAGCAGCCTACAGGTTCAAAAC. Translation gives CASSLQVQN. The whole CDR3 sequence reads CASSLQVQNTLYF.

A remark on this clone: Gene names and germline match the mouse. The read falls 4 residues short of the CDR3 end, and the missing part is taken from the germline J gene. Other nucleotide sequences from this sample produce the same CDR3. The chain employs TRBV13-2 and TRBJ2-3; D may be TRBD2 (5 bases). CDR1 is NNHNN and CDR2 is SYGAGS in the germline V gene (reference sequence). The CDR3 has 14 residues. V gave up 2 bases and J gave up 0 bases, with 7 bases separating them. Incomplete CDR3 DNA: TGTGCCAGCGGTGAGCTGGGTAGTGCAGAA. Protein product: CASGELGSAE. In full, the CDR3 reads CASGELGSAETLYF.

This clone was detected only a few times. This may be a read error: a much more frequent sequence differs by one nucleotide. The genes are named according to mouse. The sequenced fragment ends 4 residues before the CDR3 boundary, so the rest is inferred from the germline J gene. The same CDR3 is also encoded by other DNA sequences in this sample. The chain carries TRBV19 and TRBJ2-2, with TRBD1 matching 8 bases. J gave up 2 bases and V 4 bases, and 1 base lay outside the gene matches. The CDR3 runs 14 residues. Germline-derived CDR1 and CDR2 are FNHDT and SITEND (reference sequence). CDR3: CASSRDRNTGQLYF. Partial CDR3 DNA: TGTGCCAGCAGTCGGGACAGGAACACCGGG.

A note on this clone: Any gene name here is a mouse gene name. This CDR3 reads CASSPRLGLQDTQYF. The covered CDR3 bases are TGTGCCAGCAGTCCCCGACTGGGGCTCCAAGAC. The V gene is TRBV13-3, the J gene TRBJ2-5, with TRBD2 matching over 8 bases. The read is 4 residues too short to cover the CDR3 end, so that end is filled in from the germline J gene. From germline, CDR1 is NNHDY and CDR2 SYVADS. The CDR3 totals 15 residues. V dropped 4 bases and J dropped 2; count of bases not matched to a gene: 6.

A word on this clone: The genes and germline here are from mouse. The missing CDR3 end, 4 residues past where the read stops, is filled in from the germline J gene. The rearrangement uses TRBV1 and TRBJ2-5; TRBD1 matches at 9 bases. Germline V gene lookup returns CDR1 NSQYPW and CDR2 LRSPGD (reference sequence). The junction had 4 bases not matched to a gene; V was cut back by 4 bases and J by 2 bases. The CDR3 covers 15 residues. Incomplete CDR3 DNA: TGCACCTGCAGTGTCCGGGACAGGGTCCAAGAC. Its translation is CTCSVRDRVQD. The full CDR3 protein is CTCSVRDRVQDTQYF.

To note about this clone: Genes here carry mouse names. Read coverage stops 3 residues before the CDR3 terminus; the germline J gene supplies the remainder. The chain carries TRBV13-2 and TRBJ1-6; TRBD1 matches 7 bases. TRBJ1-6 is given ORF status, its function remaining uncertain. This CDR3 is built from 11 residues. In germline, CDR1 is NNHNN, CDR2 SYGAGS (reference sequence). The trim removed 5 bases at V and 10 bases at J, leaving 0 bases unmatched. The sequenced part of the CDR3 DNA is TGTGCCAGCGGGACAGGGTCGCCC. Its protein product is CASGTGSP. The entire CDR3 protein is CASGTGSPLYF.

Concerning this clone: The genes and germline here are from mouse. Sequencing ends 3 residues short of the CDR3 end; the germline J gene provides the rest. V gene TRBV13-2 combines with J gene TRBJ1-6, with 11 bases identical to TRBD1. Being an ORF, TRBJ1-6 has a function that is uncertain. The CDR3 is made up of 17 amino acids. J gave up 4 bases and V 0 bases, and 3 bases lay outside the gene matches. Germline CDR1 NNHNN, CDR2 SYGAGS (reference sequence). CDR3 loop: CASGDARDRGYNSPLYF. CDR3 bases read: TGTGCCAGCGGTGATGCACGGGACAGGGGGTATAATTCGCCC.

This clone was counted between two and nine times. Mouse germline and gene names are used. The read ends 4 residues shy of where the CDR3 ends; the end is completed using the germline J gene. The chain carries TRBV13-1 and TRBJ1-2; 10 nucleotides match TRBD1. The CDR3 consists of 15 residues. Germline V CDR1 and CDR2: NSHNY, SYGAGN. The V segment lost 6 bases and the J segment 4 bases; nucleotides outside the gene matches: 9. The CDR3 DNA, read in part, is TGTGCCAGCACCAATGACAGGGGGCGCATCTCC. Protein: CASTNDRGRIS. The entire CDR3 is CASTNDRGRISDYTF.

A note on this clone: Gene names refer to mouse genes. The missing CDR3 end, 4 residues past where the read stops, is filled in from the germline J gene. The V gene is TRBV13-3, the J gene TRBJ2-1; TRBD2 agrees at 7 bases. The V gene end was trimmed by 1 base and the J gene end by 0 bases; junction bases not matched to a gene: 4. The CDR3 is made up of 16 amino acids. Looked up from germline, CDR1 is NNHDY and CDR2 is SYVADS. This CDR3 is CASSDSGGNNYAEQFF. The sequenced CDR3 bases are TGTGCCAGCAGTGATAGTGGGGGGAATAACTATGCT.

This clone was seen a handful of times. Germline and genes: mouse. The CDR3 is cut off 4 residues early in the read; its end comes from the germline J gene. The gene calls are TRBV1 and TRBJ2-1; D is unclear. The V end was cut by 0 bases, the J end by 5 bases, with 8 bases between. Looked up from germline, CDR1 is NSQYPW and CDR2 is LRSPGD (reference sequence). The length of the CDR3 is 14 residues. Incomplete CDR3 DNA: TGCACCTGCAGTGCAGATAAACAGAATGCT. It encodes CTCSADKQNA. In full, the CDR3 reads CTCSADKQNAEQFF.